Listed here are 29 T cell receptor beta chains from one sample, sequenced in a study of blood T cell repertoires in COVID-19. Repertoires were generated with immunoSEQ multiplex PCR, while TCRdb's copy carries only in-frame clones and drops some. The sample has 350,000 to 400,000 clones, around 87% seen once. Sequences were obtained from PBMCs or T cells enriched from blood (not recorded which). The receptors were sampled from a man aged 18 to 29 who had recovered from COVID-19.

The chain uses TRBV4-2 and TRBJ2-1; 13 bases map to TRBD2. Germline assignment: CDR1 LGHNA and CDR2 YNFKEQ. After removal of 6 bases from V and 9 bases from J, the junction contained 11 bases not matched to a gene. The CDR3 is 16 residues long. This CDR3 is CASRGTSGDRVIEQFF. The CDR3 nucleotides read TGTGCCAGCAGGGGGACTAGCGGGGACCGGGTTATTGAGCAGTTCTTC.

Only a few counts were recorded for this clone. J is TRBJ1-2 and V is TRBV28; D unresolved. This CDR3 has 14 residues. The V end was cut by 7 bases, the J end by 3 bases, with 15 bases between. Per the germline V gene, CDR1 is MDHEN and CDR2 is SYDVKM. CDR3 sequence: CASKKTNRDYGYTF. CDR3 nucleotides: TGTGCCAGCAAAAAGACTAATCGCGACTATGGCTACACCTTC.

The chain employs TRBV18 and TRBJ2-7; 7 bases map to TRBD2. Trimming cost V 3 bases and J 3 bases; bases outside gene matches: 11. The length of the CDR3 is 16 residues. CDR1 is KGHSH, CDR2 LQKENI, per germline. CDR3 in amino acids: CASSPRGGEGIYEQYF. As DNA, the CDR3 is TGTGCCAGCTCACCTCGCGGGGGAGAGGGGATCTACGAGCAGTACTTC.

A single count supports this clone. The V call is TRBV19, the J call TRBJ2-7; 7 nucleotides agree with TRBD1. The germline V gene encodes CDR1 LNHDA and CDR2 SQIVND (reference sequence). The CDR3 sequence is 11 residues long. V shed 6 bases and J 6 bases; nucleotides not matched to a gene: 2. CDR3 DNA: TGTGCCAGTAGACAGGGGAGCGAGCAGTACTTC. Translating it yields CASRQGSEQYF.

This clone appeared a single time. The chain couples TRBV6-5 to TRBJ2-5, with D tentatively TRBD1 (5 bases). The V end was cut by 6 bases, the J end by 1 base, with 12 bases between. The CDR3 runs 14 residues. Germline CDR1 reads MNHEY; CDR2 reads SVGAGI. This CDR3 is CASRQGFSQETQYF. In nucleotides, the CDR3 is TGTGCCAGCAGGCAGGGATTTAGCCAAGAGACCCAGTACTTC.

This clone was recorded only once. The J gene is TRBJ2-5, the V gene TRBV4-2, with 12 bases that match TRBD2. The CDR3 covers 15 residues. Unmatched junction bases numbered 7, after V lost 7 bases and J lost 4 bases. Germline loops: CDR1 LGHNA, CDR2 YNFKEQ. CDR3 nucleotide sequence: TGTGCCAGCACGAGGGGACTAGCGGGTGGAGAGACCCAGTACTTC. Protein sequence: CASTRGLAGGETQYF.

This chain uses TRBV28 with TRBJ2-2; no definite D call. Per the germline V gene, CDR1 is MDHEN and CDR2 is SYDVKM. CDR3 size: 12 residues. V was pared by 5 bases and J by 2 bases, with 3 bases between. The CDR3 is CASSTNTGELFF. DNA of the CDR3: TGTGCCAGCAGTACTAACACCGGGGAGCTGTTTTTT. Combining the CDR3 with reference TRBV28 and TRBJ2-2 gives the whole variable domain DVKVTQSSRYLVKRTGEKVFLECVQDMDHENMFWYRQDPGLGLRLIYFSYDVKMKEKGDIPEGYSVSREKKERFSLILESASTNQTSMYLCASSTNTGELFFGEGSRLTVL.

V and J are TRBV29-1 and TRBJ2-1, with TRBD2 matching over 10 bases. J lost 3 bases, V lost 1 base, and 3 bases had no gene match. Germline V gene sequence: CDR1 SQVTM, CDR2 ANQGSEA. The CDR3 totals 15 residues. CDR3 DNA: TGCAGCGTTGAAGGTCTAGCGGGAGTCTACAATGAGCAGTTCTTC. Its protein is CSVEGLAGVYNEQFF.

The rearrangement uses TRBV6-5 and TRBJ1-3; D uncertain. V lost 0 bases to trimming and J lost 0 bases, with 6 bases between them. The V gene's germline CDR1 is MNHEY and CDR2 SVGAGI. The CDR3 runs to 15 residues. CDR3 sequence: CASSYSYNSGNTIYF. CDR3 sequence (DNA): TGTGCCAGCAGTTACTCGTATAACTCTGGAAACACCATATATTTT.

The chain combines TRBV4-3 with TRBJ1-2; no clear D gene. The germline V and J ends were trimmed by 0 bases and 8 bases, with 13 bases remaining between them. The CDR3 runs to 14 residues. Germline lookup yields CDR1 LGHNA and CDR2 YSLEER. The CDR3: CASSQDRRAKGYTF. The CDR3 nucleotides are TGCGCCAGCAGCCAAGATCGGAGGGCGAAGGGCTACACCTTC.

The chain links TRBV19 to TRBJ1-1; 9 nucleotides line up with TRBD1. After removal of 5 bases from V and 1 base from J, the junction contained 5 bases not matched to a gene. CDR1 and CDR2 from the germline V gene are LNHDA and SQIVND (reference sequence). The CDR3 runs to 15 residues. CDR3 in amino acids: CASSQLGQGNTEAFF. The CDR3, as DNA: TGTGCCAGTAGTCAACTGGGACAGGGGAACACTGAAGCTTTCTTT.

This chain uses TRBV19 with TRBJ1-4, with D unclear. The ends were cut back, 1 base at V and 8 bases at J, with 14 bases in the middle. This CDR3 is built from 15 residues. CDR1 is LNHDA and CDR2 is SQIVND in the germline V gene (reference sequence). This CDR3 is CASSIAHRMGEKLFF. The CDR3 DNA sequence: TGTGCCAGTAGTATAGCTCATCGGATGGGCGAAAAACTGTTTTTT. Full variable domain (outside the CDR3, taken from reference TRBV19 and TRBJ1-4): DGGITQSPKYLFRKEGQNVTLSCEQNLNHDAMYWYRQDPGQGLRLIYYSQIVNDFQKGDIAEGYSVSREKKESFPLTVTSAQKNPTAFYLCASSIAHRMGEKLFFGSGTQLSVL.

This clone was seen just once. The CDR3 nucleotides are TGTGCCAGCAGCTTAGCCCCGTCCGGGGAGCTGTTTTTT. Translation gives CASSLAPSGELFF. This rearrangement joins TRBV7-9 to TRBJ2-2; D unclear. In germline, CDR1 is SEHNR, CDR2 FQNEAQ (reference sequence). The V gene lost 0 bases and the J gene lost 6 bases, with 5 bases spanning the gap. This CDR3 is 13 amino acids long.

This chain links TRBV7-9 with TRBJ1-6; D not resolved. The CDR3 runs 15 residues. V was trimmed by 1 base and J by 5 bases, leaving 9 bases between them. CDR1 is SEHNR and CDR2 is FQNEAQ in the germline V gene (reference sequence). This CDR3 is CASSLDNSHNSPLHF. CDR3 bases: TGTGCCAGCAGCTTAGACAACAGCCATAATTCACCCCTCCACTTT.

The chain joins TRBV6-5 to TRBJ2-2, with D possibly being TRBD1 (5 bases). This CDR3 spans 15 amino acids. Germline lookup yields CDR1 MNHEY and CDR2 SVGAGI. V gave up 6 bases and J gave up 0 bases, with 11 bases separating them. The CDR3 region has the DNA TGTGCCAGCAGAGACGGACACGCGAACACCGGGGAGCTGTTTTTT. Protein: CASRDGHANTGELFF.

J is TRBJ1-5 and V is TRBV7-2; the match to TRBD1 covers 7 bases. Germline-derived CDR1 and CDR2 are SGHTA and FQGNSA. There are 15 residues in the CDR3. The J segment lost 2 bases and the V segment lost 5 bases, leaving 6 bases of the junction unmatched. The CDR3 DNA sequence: TGTGCCAGCAGCCCTCTAACAGGGGGCAATCAGCCCCAGCATTTT. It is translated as CASSPLTGGNQPQHF.

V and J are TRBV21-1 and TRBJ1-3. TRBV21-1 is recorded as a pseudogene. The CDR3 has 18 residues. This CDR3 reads CASSKAGREPFSGNTIYF. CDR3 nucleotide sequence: TGTGCCAGCAGCAAAGCCGGCCGGGAACCCTTCTCTGGAAACACCATATATTTT.

DNA of the CDR3: TGTGCCAGCAGCCATAGCGATGAGCAGTTCTTC. Translated: CASSHSDEQFF. This chain links TRBV4-2 with TRBJ2-1; D might be TRBD2 (5 bases). V shed 3 bases and J shed 8 bases, with 5 bases lying between them. Germline lookup yields CDR1 LGHNA and CDR2 YNFKEQ. CDR3 size: 11 residues.

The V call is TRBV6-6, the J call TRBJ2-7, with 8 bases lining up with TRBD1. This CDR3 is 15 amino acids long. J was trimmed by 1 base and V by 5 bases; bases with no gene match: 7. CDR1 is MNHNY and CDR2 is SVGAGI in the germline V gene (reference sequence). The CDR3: CASSHGTGQSYEQYF. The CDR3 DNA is TGTGCCAGCAGTCATGGGACAGGCCAATCCTACGAGCAGTACTTC.

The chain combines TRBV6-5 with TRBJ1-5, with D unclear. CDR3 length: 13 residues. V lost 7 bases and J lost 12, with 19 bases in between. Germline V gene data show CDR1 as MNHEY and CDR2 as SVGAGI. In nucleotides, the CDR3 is TGTGCCAGCACTCCAACAGCCCACCAGGTCCAGCATTTT. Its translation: CASTPTAHQVQHF.

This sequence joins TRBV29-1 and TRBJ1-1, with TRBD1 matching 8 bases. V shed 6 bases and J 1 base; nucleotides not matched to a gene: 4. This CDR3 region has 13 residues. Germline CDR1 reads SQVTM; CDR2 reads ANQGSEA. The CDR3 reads CSVTGGQNTEAFF. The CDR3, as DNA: TGCAGCGTCACAGGGGGGCAGAACACTGAAGCTTTCTTT.

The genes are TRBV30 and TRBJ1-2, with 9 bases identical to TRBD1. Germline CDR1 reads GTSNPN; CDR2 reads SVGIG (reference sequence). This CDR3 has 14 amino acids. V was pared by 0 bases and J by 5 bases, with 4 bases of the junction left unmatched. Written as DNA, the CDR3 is TGTGCCTGGAGTGTGGACAGGGGAATTTATGGCTACACCTTC. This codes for CAWSVDRGIYGYTF.

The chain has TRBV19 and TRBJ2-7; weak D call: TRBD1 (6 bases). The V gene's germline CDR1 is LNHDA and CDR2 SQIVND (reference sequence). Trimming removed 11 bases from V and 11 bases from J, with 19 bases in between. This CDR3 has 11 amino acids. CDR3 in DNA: TGTGCCGCCTCAGACAGGTCGAAAAAGTACTTC. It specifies CAASDRSKKYF.

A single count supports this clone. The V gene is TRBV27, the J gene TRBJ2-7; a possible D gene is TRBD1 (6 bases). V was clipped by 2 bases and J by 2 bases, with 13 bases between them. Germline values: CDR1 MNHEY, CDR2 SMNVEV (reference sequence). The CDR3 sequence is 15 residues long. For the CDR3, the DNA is TGTGCCAGCAGTTTAATAGGACAGAAAACCTACGAGCAGTACTTC. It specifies CASSLIGQKTYEQYF.

CDR3 coding DNA: TGTGCCAGCAGCTTAACTTACCAGGAAGCCACTGAAGCTTTCTTT. Residues: CASSLTYQEATEAFF. The chain links TRBV7-9 to TRBJ1-1; D is uncertain. This CDR3 contains 15 residues. CDR1 and CDR2 from the germline V gene are SEHNR and FQNEAQ (reference sequence). V lost 2 bases to trimming and J lost 4 bases, with 14 bases between them.

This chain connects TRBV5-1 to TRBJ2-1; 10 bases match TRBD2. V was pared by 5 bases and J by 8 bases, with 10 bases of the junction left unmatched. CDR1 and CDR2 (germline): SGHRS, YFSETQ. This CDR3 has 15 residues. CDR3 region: CASRGSGRKGDEQFF. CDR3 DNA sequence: TGCGCCAGCAGGGGTAGCGGGAGGAAAGGCGATGAGCAGTTCTTC. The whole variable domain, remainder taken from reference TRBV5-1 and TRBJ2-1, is KAGVTQTPRYLIKTRGQQVTLSCSPISGHRSVSWYQQTPGQGLQFLFEYFSETQRNKGNFPGRFSGRQFSNSRSEMNVSTLELGDSALYLCASRGSGRKGDEQFFGPGTRLTVL.

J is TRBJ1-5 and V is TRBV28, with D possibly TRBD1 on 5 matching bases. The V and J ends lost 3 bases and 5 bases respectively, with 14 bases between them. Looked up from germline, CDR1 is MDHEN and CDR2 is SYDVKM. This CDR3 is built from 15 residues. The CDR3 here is CASSLPGLRDQPQHF. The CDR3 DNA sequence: TGTGCCAGCAGTTTGCCAGGGCTCCGGGATCAGCCCCAGCATTTT.

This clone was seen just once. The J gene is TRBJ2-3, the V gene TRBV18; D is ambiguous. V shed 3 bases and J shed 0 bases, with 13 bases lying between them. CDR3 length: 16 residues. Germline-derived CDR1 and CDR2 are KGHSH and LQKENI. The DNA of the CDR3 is TGTGCCAGCTCACCTTTGGTGGGCCCTAGCACAGATACGCAGTATTTT. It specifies CASSPLVGPSTDTQYF. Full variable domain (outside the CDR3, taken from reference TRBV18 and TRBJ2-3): NAGVMQNPRHLVRRRGQEARLRCSPMKGHSHVYWYRQLPEEGLKFMVYLQKENIIDESGMPKERFSAEFPKEGPSILRIQQVVRGDSAAYFCASSPLVGPSTDTQYFGPGTRLTVL.

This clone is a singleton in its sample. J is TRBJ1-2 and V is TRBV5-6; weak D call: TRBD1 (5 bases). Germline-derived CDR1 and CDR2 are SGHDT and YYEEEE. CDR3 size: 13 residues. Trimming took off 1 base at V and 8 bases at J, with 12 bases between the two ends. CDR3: CASSLTPGGGYTF. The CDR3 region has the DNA TGTGCCAGCAGCTTGACCCCGGGGGGGGGCTACACCTTC. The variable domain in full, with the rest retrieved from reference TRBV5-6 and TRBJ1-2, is DAGVTQSPTHLIKTRGQQVTLRCSPKSGHDTVSWYQQALGQGPQFIFQYYEEEERQRGNFPDRFSGHQFPNYSSELNVNALLLGDSALYLCASSLTPGGGYTFGSGTRLTVV.